Only a few counts were recorded for the clone carrying this T cell receptor (beta chain). Its antigen is still unknown. Patients underwent thyroid surgery, and none had received any treatment before it. This sample is drawn from a study of metastatic and nonmetastatic thyroid tumors. Study-wide context: A comparison of repertoires was made across blood and tumor or nodule tissue from malignant and benign thyroid patients.

The CDR3 is 17 residues long. Trimming took 0 bases from V and 7 from J; bases not matched to a gene: 13. Germline V CDR1 and CDR2: KGHSH, LQKENI. Study processing details: In papillary thyroid cancer, a distant-metastasis classifier was built using CDR3 differences across clinicopathological groups. TCRdb reprocessed the PCR reads using MiXCR. TCRdb's processing, not the authors' own work, is the source of the V and J calls. The sample includes roughly 23,000 clones, roughly 15% of them seen just once. General study findings and limits: Within blood and tumor, benign nodules reportedly had significantly lower TCR beta diversity than malignant thyroid tumors did.

The chain has TRBV18 and TRBJ2-5, with 8 bases that match TRBD1. The TCR comes from a female donor with papillary thyroid cancer or a benign thyroid nodule (not recorded which). Some clones in this sample may be carry-over from other donors' samples. Sequencing was done on a sample of tumor tissue. The CDR3 DNA follows: TGTGCCAGCTCACCACCGAACAGGGGGTTTGAAGCGGGGACCCAGTACTTC. This encodes CASSPPNRGFEAGTQYF.